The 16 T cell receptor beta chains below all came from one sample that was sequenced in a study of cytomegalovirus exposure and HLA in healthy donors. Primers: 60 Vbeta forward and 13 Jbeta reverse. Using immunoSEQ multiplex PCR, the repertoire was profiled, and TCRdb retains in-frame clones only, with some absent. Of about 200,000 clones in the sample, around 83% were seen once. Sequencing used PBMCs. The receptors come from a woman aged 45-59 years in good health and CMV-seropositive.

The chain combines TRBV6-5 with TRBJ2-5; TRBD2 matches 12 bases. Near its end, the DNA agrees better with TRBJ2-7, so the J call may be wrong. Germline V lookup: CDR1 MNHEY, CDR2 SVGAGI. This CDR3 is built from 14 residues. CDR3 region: CASSRLAGVDEQYF. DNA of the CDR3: TGTGCCAGCAGCAGACTAGCGGGAGTCGACGAGCAGTACTTC.

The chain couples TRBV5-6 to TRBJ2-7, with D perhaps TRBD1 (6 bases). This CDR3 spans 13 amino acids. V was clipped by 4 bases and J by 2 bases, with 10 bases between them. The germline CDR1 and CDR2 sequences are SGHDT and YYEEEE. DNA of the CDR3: TGTGCCAGCAGCACCGAGGGGGCCTACGAGCAGTACTTC. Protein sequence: CASSTEGAYEQYF.

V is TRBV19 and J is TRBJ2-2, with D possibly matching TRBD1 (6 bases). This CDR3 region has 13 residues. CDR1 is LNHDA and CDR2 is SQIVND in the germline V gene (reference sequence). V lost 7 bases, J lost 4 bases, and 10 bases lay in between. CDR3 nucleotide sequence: TGTGCCAGTAAGATCAGGGGCACCGGGGAGCTGTTTTTT. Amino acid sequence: CASKIRGTGELFF.

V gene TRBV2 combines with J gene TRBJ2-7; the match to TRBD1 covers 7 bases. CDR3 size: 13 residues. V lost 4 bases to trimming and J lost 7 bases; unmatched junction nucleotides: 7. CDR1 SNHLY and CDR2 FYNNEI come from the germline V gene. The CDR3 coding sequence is TGTGCCAGCAGTGGAGGACAGGTCGGTGAGCAGTACTTC. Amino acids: CASSGGQVGEQYF. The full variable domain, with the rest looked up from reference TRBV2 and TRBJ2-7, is EPEVTQTPSHQVTQMGQEVILRCVPISNHLYFYWYRQILGQKVEFLVSFYNNEISEKSEIFDDQFSVERPDGSNFTLKIRSTKLEDSAMYFCASSGGQVGEQYFGPGTRLTVT.

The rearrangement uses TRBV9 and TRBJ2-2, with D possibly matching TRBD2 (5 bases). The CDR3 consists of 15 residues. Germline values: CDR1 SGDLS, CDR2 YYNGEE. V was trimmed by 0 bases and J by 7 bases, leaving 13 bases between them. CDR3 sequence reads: CASSVASFEGGELFF. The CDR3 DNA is TGTGCCAGCAGCGTAGCTAGTTTCGAGGGCGGGGAGCTGTTTTTT.

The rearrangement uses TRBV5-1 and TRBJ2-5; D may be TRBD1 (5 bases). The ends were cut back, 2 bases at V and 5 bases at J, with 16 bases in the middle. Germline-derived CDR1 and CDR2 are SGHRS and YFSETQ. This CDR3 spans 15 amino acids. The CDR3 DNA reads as TGCGCCAGCAGCTTAACAGGCTCCGAGAGCGAGACCCAGTACTTC. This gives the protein CASSLTGSESETQYF.

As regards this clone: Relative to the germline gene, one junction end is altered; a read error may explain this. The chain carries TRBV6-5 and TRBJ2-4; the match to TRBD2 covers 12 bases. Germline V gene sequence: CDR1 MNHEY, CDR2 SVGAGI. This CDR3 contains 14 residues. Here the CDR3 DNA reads TGTGCCAGCAAGTCACTAGCGGGGGGAAACAGTCAGTACTTC. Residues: CASKSLAGGNSQYF.

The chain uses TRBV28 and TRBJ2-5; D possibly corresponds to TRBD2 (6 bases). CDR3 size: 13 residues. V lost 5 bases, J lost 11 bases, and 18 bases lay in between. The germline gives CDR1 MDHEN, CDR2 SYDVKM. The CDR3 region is CASSVSGSREQYF. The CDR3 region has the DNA TGTGCCAGCAGTGTGTCAGGGTCCCGGGAGCAGTACTTC.

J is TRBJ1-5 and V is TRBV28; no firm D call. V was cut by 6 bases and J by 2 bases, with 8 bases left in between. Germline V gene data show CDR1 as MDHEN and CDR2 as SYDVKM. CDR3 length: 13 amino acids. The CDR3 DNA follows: TGTGCCAGCAGCCCCCGGGGCAATCAGCCCCAGCATTTT. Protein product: CASSPRGNQPQHF.

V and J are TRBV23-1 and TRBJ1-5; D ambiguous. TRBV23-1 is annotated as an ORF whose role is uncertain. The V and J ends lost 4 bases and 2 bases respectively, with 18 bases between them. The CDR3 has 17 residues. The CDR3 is CASSPRHGRVGNQPQHF. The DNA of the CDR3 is TGCGCCAGCAGTCCCCGACACGGGAGGGTAGGCAATCAGCCCCAGCATTTT.

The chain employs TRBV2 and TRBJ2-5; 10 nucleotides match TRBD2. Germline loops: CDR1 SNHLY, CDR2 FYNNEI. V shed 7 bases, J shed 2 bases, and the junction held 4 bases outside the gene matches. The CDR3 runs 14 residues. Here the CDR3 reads CASKLAGLQETQYF. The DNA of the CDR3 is TGTGCCAGCAAACTAGCGGGACTACAAGAGACCCAGTACTTC.

The CDR3 protein is CASSRAGATGELFF. The DNA for the CDR3 is TGTGCCAGCAGTAGGGCAGGGGCCACCGGGGAGCTGTTTTTT. The rearrangement links TRBV7-2 to TRBJ2-2; perhaps TRBD1 as D (6 bases). The CDR3 sequence is 14 residues long. Germline V lookup: CDR1 SGHTA, CDR2 FQGNSA. Trimming took 6 bases from V and 4 from J, leaving 12 bases between them.

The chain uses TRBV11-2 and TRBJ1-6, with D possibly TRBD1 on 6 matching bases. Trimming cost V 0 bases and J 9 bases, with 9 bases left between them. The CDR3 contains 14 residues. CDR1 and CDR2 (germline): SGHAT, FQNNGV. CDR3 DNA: TGTGCCAGCAGCTTAGAGGGGGCGCTTTCACCCCTCCACTTT. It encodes CASSLEGALSPLHF.

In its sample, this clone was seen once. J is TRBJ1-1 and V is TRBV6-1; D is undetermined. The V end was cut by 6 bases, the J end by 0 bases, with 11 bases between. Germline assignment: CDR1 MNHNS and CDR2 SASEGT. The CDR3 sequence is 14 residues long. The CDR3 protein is CASRRYGMNTEAFF. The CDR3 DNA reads TGTGCCAGCAGGCGGTACGGGATGAACACTGAAGCTTTCTTT.

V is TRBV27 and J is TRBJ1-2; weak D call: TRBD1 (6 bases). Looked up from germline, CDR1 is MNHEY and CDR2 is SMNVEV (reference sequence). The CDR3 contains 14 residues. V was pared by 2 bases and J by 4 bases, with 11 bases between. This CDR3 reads CASSLNRELYGYTF. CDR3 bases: TGTGCCAGCAGTTTAAACAGGGAACTCTATGGCTACACCTTC.

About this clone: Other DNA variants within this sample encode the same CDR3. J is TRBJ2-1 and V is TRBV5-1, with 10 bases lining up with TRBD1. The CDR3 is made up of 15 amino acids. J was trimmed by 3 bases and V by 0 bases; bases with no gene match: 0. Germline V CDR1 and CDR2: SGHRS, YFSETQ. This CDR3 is CASSLGTGGYNEQFF. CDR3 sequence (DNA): TGCGCCAGCAGCTTGGGGACAGGGGGCTACAATGAGCAGTTCTTC. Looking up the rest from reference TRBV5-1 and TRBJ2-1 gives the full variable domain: KAGVTQTPRYLIKTRGQQVTLSCSPISGHRSVSWYQQTPGQGLQFLFEYFSETQRNKGNFPGRFSGRQFSNSRSEMNVSTLELGDSALYLCASSLGTGGYNEQFFGPGTRLTVL.